This record concerns one T cell receptor beta chain sequence. The antigen remains unidentified. These data come from a study of blood T cells in healthy people across ages. Points from the study as a whole: Comparison with aged donors showed that long-lived donors had more naive CD4+ cells and higher diversity. Using unsorted PBMCs precluded a conclusive naive versus antigen-experienced comparison. Underestimates were what the diversity estimates from one million T cells were considered to be.

Using a J-beta primer mix together with a sample-barcoded 5' primer, a second PCR was run for about 6 to 12 cycles. TCRdb reprocessed the 5' RACE reads with MiXCR, giving one entry per CDR3 protein. The sample holds about 970,000 distinct CDR3 sequences; 51% are singletons and the top ten take about a fifth. The sample providers were healthy Caucasian people from Russia, aged roughly 6 to 90. V gave up 0 bases and J gave up 2 bases, with 17 bases separating them. The CDR3 spans 17 residues. Germline lookup yields CDR1 SEHNR and CDR2 FQNEAQ (reference sequence). This receptor was taken from a woman aged 60-75 years in good health. Sequencing input: blood. The chain carries TRBV7-9 and TRBJ2-7; tentatively, D is TRBD1 or TRBD2 (5 bases each). CDR3 bases: TGTGCCAGCAGCTTAGCCTCCTCGGGACGAGACACCTACGAGCAGTACTTC. This codes for CASSLASSGRDTYEQYF.